Given below is one T cell receptor beta chain in context. The antigen remains unidentified. The record originates from a study of cytomegalovirus exposure and HLA in healthy donors. The PCR made use of 60 Vbeta and 13 Jbeta primers. The data were produced by immunoSEQ multiplex PCR, yet TCRdb's version contains in-frame clones alone and is incomplete. The sample consists of more than 90,000 clones, around 80% of them appearing once. V gave up 5 bases and J gave up 6 bases; unmatched junction bases: 10. Germline-derived CDR1 and CDR2 are SNHLY and FYNNEI. The CDR3 runs 16 residues. Overall study results and limits: Sequencing probably produced one cluster of sequence variants that were highly shared. By HLA locus, TCR association rates varied in a later analysis, with DRB1 showing the most and HLA-C the fewest. Previously analyzed data showed that most TCR beta V segments were productive at a frequency of about 87% or about 30%.

The V call is TRBV2, the J call TRBJ2-3; 11 bases line up with TRBD2. This clonotype was sampled from a man aged 25 to 45 in good health and CMV-seropositive. Sequencing was performed on PBMCs. CDR3 loop: CASSYKRLAGSDTQYF. DNA for the CDR3: TGTGCCAGCAGTTACAAGCGACTAGCGGGGTCCGATACGCAGTATTTT.